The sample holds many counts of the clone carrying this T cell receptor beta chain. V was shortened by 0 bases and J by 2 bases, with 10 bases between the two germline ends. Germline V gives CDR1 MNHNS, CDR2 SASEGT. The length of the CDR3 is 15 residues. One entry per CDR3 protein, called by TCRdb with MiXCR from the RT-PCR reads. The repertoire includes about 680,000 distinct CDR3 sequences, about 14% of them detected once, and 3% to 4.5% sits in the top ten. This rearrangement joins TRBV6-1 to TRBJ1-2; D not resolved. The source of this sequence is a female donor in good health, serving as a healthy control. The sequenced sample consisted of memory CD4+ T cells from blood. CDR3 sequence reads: CASSEATSVNYGYTF. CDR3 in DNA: TGTGCCAGCAGTGAAGCAACAAGCGTCAACTATGGCTACACCTTC.